These T cell receptor beta chains were read from a single sample in a study of PD-1 blockade in classical Hodgkin lymphoma. The repertoire was sequenced with immunoSEQ multiplex PCR; TCRdb's copy has only in-frame clones and lacks some. The repertoire holds 100,000 or so clones, with about 92% as singletons. Here the sequenced sample was peripheral blood mononuclear cells (PBMCs), taken before the fourth cycle of nivolumab. The receptors originated from a human donor with classical Hodgkin lymphoma. Each CDR3 is given without its conserved first and last residue. Clone sizes are given selectively: once, few, many, or a class where the clone is expanded.

J gene: TRBJ2-5
V gene: TRBV7-6
clone size: .
CDR3 protein: ASSQGRTKTQY

J gene: TRBJ2-5
V gene: TRBV30
clone size: .
CDR3 protein: ACRTSGIETQY

J gene: TRBJ1-5
V gene: TRBV6-4
clone size: .
CDR3 protein: ASSDSLGNQPQH

J gene: TRBJ2-7
V gene: TRBV7-2
clone size: .
CDR3 protein: ASSLVGSGPTYEQY

J gene: TRBJ2-7
V gene: TRBV18
clone size: .
CDR3 protein: ASSPGDGGQGRHEQY

J gene: TRBJ2-7
V gene: TRBV19
clone size: once
CDR3 protein: ASSILTGGVAEQY

J gene: TRBJ2-7
V gene: TRBV10-1
clone size: .
CDR3 protein: ASSTNGQGPYEQY

J gene: TRBJ1-1
V gene: TRBV6-1
clone size: .
CDR3 protein: ASSEWALGGAEAF

J gene: TRBJ2-5
V gene: TRBV27
clone size: once
CDR3 protein: ASSGQGETQY

J gene: TRBJ1-2
V gene: TRBV29-1
clone size: .
CDR3 protein: SALQGNYGYT

J gene: TRBJ1-5
V gene: TRBV10-3
clone size: .
CDR3 protein: AISERNQPQH

J gene: TRBJ2-7
V gene: TRBV6-5
clone size: .
CDR3 protein: ASGGQSYEQY

J gene: TRBJ2-7
V gene: TRBV5-1
clone size: once
CDR3 protein: ASGIDFYEQY

J gene: TRBJ1-1
V gene: TRBV5-4
clone size: .
CDR3 protein: ASSHQDRGNTEAF

J gene: TRBJ1-2
V gene: TRBV28
clone size: .
CDR3 protein: ASRASGGRGYT

J gene: TRBJ2-7
V gene: TRBV11-2
clone size: .
CDR3 protein: ASSFPTGNEQY

J gene: TRBJ1-1
V gene: TRBV4-1
clone size: .
CDR3 protein: ASSLRALNTEAF

J gene: TRBJ1-3
V gene: TRBV28
clone size: .
CDR3 protein: ASSLGREGTIY

J gene: TRBJ1-3
V gene: TRBV5-4
clone size: .
CDR3 protein: ASSLEAGDGNTIY

J gene: TRBJ2-7
V gene: TRBV4-2
clone size: .
CDR3 protein: ASSQAGTDDEQY

J gene: TRBJ2-2
V gene: TRBV9
clone size: .
CDR3 protein: ASSVGLAYYTGELF

J gene: TRBJ2-1
V gene: TRBV7-9
clone size: .
CDR3 protein: ASSLVGIAYNEQF

J gene: TRBJ1-1
V gene: TRBV19
clone size: .
CDR3 protein: ASSIVGSGVTEAF

J gene: TRBJ1-1
V gene: TRBV14
clone size: .
CDR3 protein: ASSQEMGDTEAF

J gene: TRBJ2-7
V gene: TRBV4-1
clone size: .
CDR3 protein: ASSPYWDTAYEQY

J gene: TRBJ2-1
V gene: TRBV5-5
clone size: .
CDR3 protein: ASSLAAGGLNEQF

J gene: TRBJ2-3
V gene: TRBV6-5
clone size: once
CDR3 protein: ASSYSAYTDTQY

J gene: TRBJ2-2
V gene: TRBV11-2
clone size: .
CDR3 protein: ASTPDVRAGEGGELF

J gene: TRBJ1-1
V gene: TRBV6-5
clone size: .
CDR3 protein: ASSYSGRRYTEAF

J gene: TRBJ2-7
V gene: TRBV30
clone size: .
CDR3 protein: AWRGTSGFLPYEQY

J gene: TRBJ1-2
V gene: TRBV2
clone size: .
CDR3 protein: ATATGRMDGYT

J gene: TRBJ2-6
V gene: TRBV9
clone size: .
CDR3 protein: ASSVEARPGANVLT

J gene: TRBJ1-1
V gene: TRBV29-1
clone size: .
CDR3 protein: SLWGLQGTTEAF

J gene: TRBJ1-1
V gene: TRBV5-1
clone size: .
CDR3 protein: ASSWRDSVNTEAF

J gene: TRBJ2-1
V gene: TRBV7-2
clone size: .
CDR3 protein: ASSAGLNENEQF

J gene: TRBJ2-4
V gene: TRBV2
clone size: .
CDR3 protein: ASGQKENIQY

J gene: TRBJ1-1
V gene: TRBV29-1
clone size: .
CDR3 protein: STYRVGRTEAF

J gene: TRBJ2-2
V gene: TRBV6-5
clone size: .
CDR3 protein: ASSAAGANTGELF

J gene: TRBJ1-2
V gene: TRBV19
clone size: once
CDR3 protein: ASSIGGDNPTFGGYT

J gene: TRBJ1-5
V gene: TRBV7-9
clone size: .
CDR3 protein: ASSAAGSEKQPQH

J gene: TRBJ2-1
V gene: TRBV11-2
clone size: .
CDR3 protein: ASSPDVQDYNEQF

J gene: TRBJ2-4
V gene: TRBV5-1
clone size: .
CDR3 protein: ASSSDEAGGYLTKNIQY

J gene: TRBJ1-4
V gene: TRBV5-6
clone size: .
CDR3 protein: ASSFPTNEKLF

J gene: TRBJ2-1
V gene: TRBV14
clone size: .
CDR3 protein: ASSQGGTLAGNEQF

J gene: TRBJ1-1
V gene: TRBV7-6
clone size: .
CDR3 protein: ASSLGDRGLPAF

J gene: TRBJ1-4
V gene: TRBV19
clone size: .
CDR3 protein: ASSIQGAGEKLF

J gene: TRBJ2-3
V gene: TRBV11-2
clone size: few
CDR3 protein: ASSGFASGSTDTQY

J gene: TRBJ1-2
V gene: TRBV4-3
clone size: .
CDR3 protein: ASSQLPPTANYGYT

J gene: TRBJ1-3
V gene: TRBV28
clone size: .
CDR3 protein: ASSSPGATINTIY

J gene: TRBJ1-1
V gene: TRBV4-1
clone size: .
CDR3 protein: ASSPADREFTEAF

J gene: TRBJ1-1
V gene: TRBV30
clone size: .
CDR3 protein: AWSVPPATRAF

J gene: TRBJ1-5
V gene: TRBV28
clone size: .
CDR3 protein: ASSPLEGPLSQH

J gene: TRBJ1-2
V gene: TRBV14
clone size: .
CDR3 protein: ASSQDPRGIQEGPS

J gene: TRBJ1-4
V gene: TRBV5-5
clone size: few
CDR3 protein: ASSITGRRVEKLF

J gene: TRBJ2-1
V gene: TRBV18
clone size: .
CDR3 protein: ASSPTGVRYNEQF

J gene: TRBJ1-4
V gene: TRBV6-1
clone size: .
CDR3 protein: ASRPGPRPNEKLF

J gene: TRBJ2-1
V gene: TRBV13
clone size: .
CDR3 protein: ASSLSWRRYNEQF